This is a list of T cell receptor beta chains from one sample in a study of T cells after yellow fever vaccination. TCRdb itself ran the 5' RACE reads through MiXCR, one entry per CDR3 protein. The sample lists 300,000 or so distinct CDR3 sequences, 10% to 15% seen once, with less than 0.55% in the top ten. The material sequenced was CD4+ T cells sorted from PBMCs, taken 45 days after the yellow fever booster vaccination. The receptors here all came from a young man who received the YFV17D yellow fever vaccine. Each CDR3 is given with its conserved first and last residue. Fields, in order: D gene, V gene, J gene, clone size, CDR3 protein, CDR3 DNA. D genes are given only for firm matches. The size of a clone is reported for some rows only, either as once, few or many, or as a class for expanded clones.

-	TRBV20-1	TRBJ2-5	many	CSARASGTQYF	TGCAGTGCTAGAGCGAGTGGAACCCAGTACTTC
-	TRBV4-3	TRBJ2-1	many	CASSQPVGLNEQFF	TGCGCCAGCAGCCAACCGGTAGGACTCAATGAGCAGTTCTTC
-	TRBV2	TRBJ2-1	-	CASSAEGSSYNEQFF	TGTGCCAGCAGTGCTGAGGGGAGCTCCTACAATGAGCAGTTCTTC
-	TRBV20-1	TRBJ2-4	-	CSARRGEKGGKNIQYF	TGCAGTGCTAGGCGAGGAGAGAAGGGCGGCAAAAACATTCAGTACTTC
-	TRBV7-2	TRBJ2-5	few	CASSLGETETQYF	TGTGCCAGCAGCTTAGGGGAGACGGAGACCCAGTACTTC
TRBD2	TRBV12-3/TRBV12-4	TRBJ2-5	-	CASTIAGGHTTQYF	TGTGCCAGCACGATAGCGGGGGGACATACCACCCAGTACTTC
TRBD1	TRBV7-2	TRBJ2-7	-	CASSLSGQAYYEQYF	TGTGCCAGCAGCTTATCGGGACAGGCTTACTACGAGCAGTACTTC
-	TRBV29-1	TRBJ2-3	-	CSVLGGLHTDTQYF	TGCAGCGTCCTAGGCGGACTGCACACAGATACGCAGTATTTT
-	TRBV20-1	TRBJ2-1	-	CSASYGSPVANEQFF	TGCAGTGCTAGTTACGGTAGCCCTGTCGCGAATGAGCAGTTCTTC
-	TRBV12-3/TRBV12-4	TRBJ2-7	few	CASSLEAASYEQYF	TGTGCCAGCAGTTTAGAAGCAGCGTCCTACGAGCAGTACTTC
TRBD1	TRBV20-1	TRBJ2-1	-	CSARVPGQAMGRDEQFF	TGCAGTGCTAGAGTGCCCGGACAGGCCATGGGGCGCGATGAGCAGTTCTTC
-	TRBV24-1	TRBJ1-4	few	CATSENNDGLKEEKLFF	TGTGCCACCAGTGAAAATAACGACGGCCTAAAAGAGGAAAAACTGTTTTTT
-	TRBV29-1	TRBJ2-5	-	CSVGWRGATQYF	TGCAGCGTTGGTTGGAGGGGAGCGACCCAGTACTTC
TRBD2	TRBV15	TRBJ2-5	few	CATRAASGLQETQYF	TGTGCCACCAGGGCGGCTAGCGGACTTCAAGAGACCCAGTACTTC
-	TRBV11-2	TRBJ1-1	once	CASSLVNRRSEAFF	TGTGCCAGCAGCTTAGTGAACAGGCGCTCTGAAGCTTTCTTT
-	TRBV11-3	TRBJ2-3	-	CASSLDGTRSDTQYF	TGTGCCAGCAGCTTAGACGGGACACGGTCAGATACGCAGTATTTT
-	TRBV5-6	TRBJ2-5	-	CASSWSIETQYF	TGTGCCAGCAGCTGGAGTATTGAGACCCAGTACTTC
TRBD2	TRBV12-3/TRBV12-4	TRBJ2-7	many	CASSLLAGPGGEQYF	TGTGCCAGCAGTTTACTAGCGGGACCTGGGGGCGAGCAGTACTTC
-	TRBV20-1	TRBJ2-1	few	CSVLDSSYNEQFF	TGCAGTGTTTTGGACAGCTCCTACAATGAGCAGTTCTTC
TRBD1	TRBV7-2	TRBJ2-5	few	CASSPSGQWGETQYF	TGTGCCAGCAGCCCCTCGGGACAGTGGGGAGAGACCCAGTACTTC
-	TRBV5-1	TRBJ2-5	-	CASSLPLRQETQYF	TGCGCCAGCAGCTTGCCTCTCAGACAAGAGACCCAGTACTTC
-	TRBV20-1	TRBJ2-1	-	CSASPQHAYNEQFF	TGCAGTGCTAGTCCGCAGCATGCCTACAATGAGCAGTTCTTC